This is a list of T cell receptor beta chains from one sample in a study of shared clonotypes between healthy human individuals. Clones were sequenced by immunoSEQ multiplex PCR, and TCRdb holds only the in-frame ones, with some missing. The top ten clones hold 15% to 20% of a sample with about 330,000 clones, around 86% of them seen once. Input material: memory CD8+ T cells sorted from blood. The origin of the receptors is a man aged 18 to 29 in good health. The CDR3 runs from the conserved cysteine through the conserved F or W.

CDR3 length: 15
V gene: TRBV30
CDR3 protein: CAWTKQSSGANVLTF

CDR3 length: 15
V gene: TRBV25-1
CDR3 protein: CASSGGQGAGYGYTF

CDR3 length: 14
V gene: TRBV10-2
CDR3 protein: CASKWVPSGNTIYF

CDR3 length: 16
V gene: TRBV7-9
CDR3 protein: CASSLAGGSSNQPQHF

CDR3 length: 14
V gene: TRBV27
CDR3 protein: CASSFGGSFGEQYF

CDR3 length: 15
V gene: TRBV9
CDR3 protein: CASSVASGASYEQYF

CDR3 length: 18
V gene: TRBV7-2
CDR3 protein: CASSLAWGSGGLYNEQFF

CDR3 length: 16
V gene: TRBV7-9
CDR3 protein: CASSLGTGQGIYGYTF

CDR3 length: 14
V gene: TRBV27
CDR3 protein: CASSSSGELWEQYF

CDR3 length: 16
V gene: TRBV28
CDR3 protein: CASSSRGGEWTGELFF

CDR3 length: 16
V gene: TRBV7-9
CDR3 protein: CASSAPGSPSGNTIYF

CDR3 length: 16
V gene: TRBV7-7
CDR3 protein: CASSPRWGPEFGELFF

CDR3 length: 11
V gene: TRBV28
CDR3 protein: CASSFLSGYTF

CDR3 length: 14
V gene: TRBV5-6
CDR3 protein: CASRRTGVPHEQYF

CDR3 length: 16
V gene: TRBV4-1
CDR3 protein: CASSQVEGGPADTQYF

CDR3 length: 17
V gene: TRBV7-6
CDR3 protein: CASSLIPGQGKDYEQYF

CDR3 length: 12
V gene: TRBV7-9
CDR3 protein: CASVGAYNEQFF

CDR3 length: 15
V gene: TRBV10-2
CDR3 protein: CASSSGTSSADTQYF

CDR3 length: 18
V gene: TRBV28
CDR3 protein: CASSLRVGRASLDSPLHF

CDR3 length: 15
V gene: TRBV6-5
CDR3 protein: CASSYSLDPNTEAFF

CDR3 length: 16
V gene: TRBV7-9
CDR3 protein: CASSLSAGGTGVEQYF

CDR3 length: 13
V gene: TRBV19
CDR3 protein: CASSIYLGYEQYF

CDR3 length: 15
V gene: TRBV30
CDR3 protein: CAWSAPYRGSYEQYF

CDR3 length: 15
V gene: TRBV29-1
CDR3 protein: CSVEGLAGGGYEQYF

CDR3 length: 15
V gene: TRBV4-1
CDR3 protein: CASSQARDNHIGYTF

CDR3 length: 17
V gene: TRBV4-1
CDR3 protein: CASSEGGSTGRGNTIYF

CDR3 length: 15
V gene: TRBV7-9
CDR3 protein: CASRPPSGGDNEQFF

CDR3 length: 13
V gene: TRBV14
CDR3 protein: CASSQAGVHGYTF

CDR3 length: 16
V gene: TRBV4-1
CDR3 protein: CASSQLASSGSWEQYF

CDR3 length: 12
V gene: TRBV5-1
CDR3 protein: CASSLGRYGYTF

CDR3 length: 15
V gene: TRBV5-4
CDR3 protein: CASSSLGTSDYGYTF

CDR3 length: 15
V gene: TRBV6-6
CDR3 protein: CASIVAGGHLNEQFF

CDR3 length: 13
V gene: TRBV27
CDR3 protein: CASREGDPYEQYF

CDR3 length: 15
V gene: TRBV11-2
CDR3 protein: CASSFSGSSYNEQFF

CDR3 length: 15
V gene: TRBV25-1
CDR3 protein: CASSGPREADQEAFF

CDR3 length: 15
V gene: TRBV27
CDR3 protein: CASSLSRQGIHEQYF

CDR3 length: 14
V gene: TRBV6-6
CDR3 protein: CASINSGGGKTQYF

CDR3 length: 13
V gene: TRBV28
CDR3 protein: CASSFSLVYGYTF

CDR3 length: 16
V gene: TRBV6-1
CDR3 protein: CASSEHPDAVREAQYF

CDR3 length: 15
V gene: TRBV4-1
CDR3 protein: CASSLDSGGSYEQYF

CDR3 length: 15
V gene: TRBV10-1
CDR3 protein: CASSGGTSGIHEQFF